The following is a T cell receptor beta chain sequence with its context. Antigen specificity is unknown. Regarding treatment: some 20 received Ad26.COV2.S at low or high dose, single or two shots; 5 received placebo; per-sample allocation not given. Sampling happened 63 days after the first vaccine or placebo injection. Profiling relied on immunoSEQ multiplex PCR, and the TCRdb table lists in-frame clones only, not all of them. In the table there are about 470,000 clones, about 90% of which are singletons. This specimen belongs to a study of Ad26.COV2.S vaccination and SARS-CoV-2 variants. Looking at the study overall: It was the COV1001 Ad26.COV2.S trial arm that included the donor. Broader study findings: Non-spike TCR breadth was similar in vaccine and placebo recipients. Compared with placebo recipients, vaccine recipients had higher spike-specific TCR breadth.

The CDR3 runs 14 residues. The V gene lost 8 bases and the J gene lost 4 bases, with 17 bases spanning the gap. Germline V gene sequence: CDR1 LNHDA, CDR2 SQIVND (reference sequence). The specimen was peripheral blood, collected in a trial of Ad26.COV2.S vaccine versus placebo. The clonotype was recovered from a person between 18 and 65 years old who received the Ad26.COV2.S COVID-19 vaccine or a placebo. The chain uses TRBV19 and TRBJ1-2; TRBD1 might be the D (5 bases). The CDR3 sequence is CASAPGQGRYGYTF. The DNA for the CDR3 is TGTGCCAGTGCCCCCGGCCAGGGCCGCTATGGCTACACCTTC.